This T cell receptor beta chain was observed in a study of beta chain features in type 1 diabetes. This clone was found a few times. Every bit of the isolated RNA underwent reverse transcription, so sequencing read expressed TCRB transcripts. The repertoire was sequenced with immunoSEQ multiplex PCR; TCRdb's copy has only in-frame clones and lacks some. The sample lists about 470,000 clones, about 29% occurring once. CDR1 SQVTM and CDR2 ANQGSEA come from the germline V gene. Trimming removed 7 bases from V and 6 bases from J; junction bases left unmatched: 8. The CDR3 spans 13 residues. This TCR was recovered from a man younger than 35 in good health. The chain joins TRBV29-1 to TRBJ1-4, with 7 nucleotides matching TRBD1. Sequenced input: naive CD4+ T cells from blood. The CDR3, as DNA: TGCAGCGCCCTATCAGGGGGGGATGAAAAACTGTTTTTT. This translates into CSALSGGDEKLFF.